The 5 T cell receptor beta chains listed next were all sequenced from one sample in a study of HIV-infected children after antiretroviral therapy interruption. Treatment indicated: PENTA 11 planned treatment interruption arm or continuous ART arm. The TCR library was built from RNA with a 3' RACE protocol and unique molecular identifiers. TCRdb reprocessed the 3' RACE reads via MiXCR and lists one record per CDR3 protein. This sample has 70,000 to 90,000 distinct CDR3 sequences; about 7.2% occur once, and the top ten carry around 1.1%. Sequencing was performed on CD45RA+ CD4+ T cells from PBMCs, pooled from several time points, taken from a donor given antiretroviral therapy, either interrupted or continuous. As for subset: naive CD4+ CD45RA+ CD45RO- T cells. The origin of the receptors is a pool of human donors with HIV.

The chain is built from TRBV10-1 and TRBJ2-3; maybe TRBD2 (5 bases). The ends were cut back, 9 bases at V and 10 bases at J, with 8 bases in the middle. Germline V CDR1 and CDR2: WNHNN, SYGVQD (reference sequence). The CDR3 is made up of 9 amino acids. In DNA form, the CDR3 reads TGCGCCAGGGCGGAGGCGCAGTATTTT. It specifies CARAEAQYF.

This clonotype was seen repeatedly, ten times or more. V usage is TRBV20-1 and J usage is TRBJ2-7; the match to TRBD1 covers 8 bases. The J segment lost 3 bases and the V segment lost 2 bases, leaving 3 bases of the junction unmatched. Germline V gene data show CDR1 as DFQATT and CDR2 as SNEGSKA (reference sequence). The CDR3 consists of 13 residues. CDR3 region: CSARTTGVYEQYF. The CDR3, as DNA: TGCAGTGCTAGAACGACAGGGGTCTACGAGCAGTACTTC.

This CDR3 reads CASSLASGGGTGANVLTF. The CDR3 DNA sequence: TGTGCCAGCAGCTTAGCTTCCGGGGGAGGTACTGGGGCCAACGTCCTGACTTTC. The chain links TRBV7-2 to TRBJ2-6, with D maybe TRBD2 (6 bases). The length of the CDR3 is 18 residues. In germline, CDR1 is SGHTA, CDR2 FQGNSA. Trimming pared 0 bases from V and 2 bases from J, leaving 14 bases between.

At least ten counts were recorded for this clonotype. This sequence joins TRBV7-2 and TRBJ1-2, with D possibly being TRBD1 (6 bases). Per the germline V gene, CDR1 is SGHTA and CDR2 is FQGNSA. Trimming shortened V by 1 base and J by 4 bases, and 13 bases separated the two germline ends. This CDR3 has 15 amino acids. CDR3 amino acids: CASSLGRDTLYGYTF. The CDR3 coding sequence is TGTGCCAGCAGCTTAGGTCGGGACACCCTCTATGGCTACACCTTC.

In this sample, this clonotype turned up many times. The chain couples TRBV20-1 to TRBJ2-7; 9 nucleotides match TRBD2. This CDR3 comprises 13 residues. From germline, CDR1 is DFQATT and CDR2 SNEGSKA (reference sequence). Germline trimming cut 6 bases from V and 3 bases from J; bases unmatched to any gene: 6. The CDR3 bases are TGCAGTGCCCCCGCGGGGGGGAGCTACGAGCAGTACTTC. This translates into CSAPAGGSYEQYF.